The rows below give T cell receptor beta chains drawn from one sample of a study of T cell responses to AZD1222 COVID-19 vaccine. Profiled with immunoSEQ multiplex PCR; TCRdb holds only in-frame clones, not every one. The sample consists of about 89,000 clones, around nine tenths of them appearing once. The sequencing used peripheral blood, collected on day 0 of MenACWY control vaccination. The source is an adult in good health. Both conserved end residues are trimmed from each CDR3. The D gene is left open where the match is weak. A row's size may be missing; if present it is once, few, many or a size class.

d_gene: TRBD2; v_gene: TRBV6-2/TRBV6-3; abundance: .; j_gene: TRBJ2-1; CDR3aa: ASSYSSGGFNEQF
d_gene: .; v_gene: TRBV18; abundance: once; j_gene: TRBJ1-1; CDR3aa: ASSPAGGLNTEAF
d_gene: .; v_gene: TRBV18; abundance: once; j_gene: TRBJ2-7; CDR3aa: ASSLNGQGYEQY
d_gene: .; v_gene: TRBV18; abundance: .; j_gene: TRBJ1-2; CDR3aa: ASSPRNFIGQADGYT
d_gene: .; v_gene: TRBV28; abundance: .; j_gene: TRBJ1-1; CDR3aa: ASTIGRFRWNTEAF
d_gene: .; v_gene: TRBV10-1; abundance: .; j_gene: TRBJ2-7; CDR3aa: ASSGVPPYEQY
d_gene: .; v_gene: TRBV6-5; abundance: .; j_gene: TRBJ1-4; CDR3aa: ATKTSQGPREKLF
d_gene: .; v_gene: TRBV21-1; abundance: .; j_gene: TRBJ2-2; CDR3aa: ASSTGRKDTGELF
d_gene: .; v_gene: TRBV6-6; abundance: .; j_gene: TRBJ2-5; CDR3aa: ASSAGTGWGKETQY
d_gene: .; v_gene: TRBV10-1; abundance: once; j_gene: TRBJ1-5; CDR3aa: ATPGPSNQPQH
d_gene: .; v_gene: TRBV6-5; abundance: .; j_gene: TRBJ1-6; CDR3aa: ASSLDSNLGPLH
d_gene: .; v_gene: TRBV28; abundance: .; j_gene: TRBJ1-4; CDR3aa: ASSLEVRGEKLF
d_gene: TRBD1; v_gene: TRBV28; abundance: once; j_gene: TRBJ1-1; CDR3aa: ASSTRTGEAF
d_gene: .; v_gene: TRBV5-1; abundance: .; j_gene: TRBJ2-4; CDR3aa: ASSLGAVEENIQY
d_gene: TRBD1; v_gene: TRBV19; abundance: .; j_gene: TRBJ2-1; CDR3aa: ASSERTGAYNEQF
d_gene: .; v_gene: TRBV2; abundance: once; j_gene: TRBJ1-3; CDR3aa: ASSRQRASSGNTIY
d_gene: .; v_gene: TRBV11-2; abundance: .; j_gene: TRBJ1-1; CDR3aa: ASSPDPVNTEAF
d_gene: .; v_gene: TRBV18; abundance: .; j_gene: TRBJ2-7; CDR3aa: ASSPVSSSYEQY
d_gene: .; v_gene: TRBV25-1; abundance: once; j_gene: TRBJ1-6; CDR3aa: ASSERDGSYNSPLH
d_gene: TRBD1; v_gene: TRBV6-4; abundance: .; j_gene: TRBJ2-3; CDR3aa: ASSQGAGDTQY
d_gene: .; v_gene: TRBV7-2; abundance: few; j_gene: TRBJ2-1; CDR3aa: ASSLGAARSYNEQF
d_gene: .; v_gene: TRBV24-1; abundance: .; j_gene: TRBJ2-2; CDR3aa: ATSEFDFPVGTGELF
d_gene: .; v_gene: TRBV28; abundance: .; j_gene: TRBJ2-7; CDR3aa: ASSGYEQY
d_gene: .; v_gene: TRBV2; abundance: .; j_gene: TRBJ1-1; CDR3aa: ASSEGTYTEAF
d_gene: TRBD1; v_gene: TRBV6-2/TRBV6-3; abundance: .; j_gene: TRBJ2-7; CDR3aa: ASSYSGTGGNEQY
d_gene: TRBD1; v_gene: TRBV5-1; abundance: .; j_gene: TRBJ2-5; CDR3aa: ASSVGQGAETQY
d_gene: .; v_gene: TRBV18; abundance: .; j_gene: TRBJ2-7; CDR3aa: ASSPPSGYEQY
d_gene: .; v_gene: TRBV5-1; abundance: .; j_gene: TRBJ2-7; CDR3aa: ASSFSAGSYEQY
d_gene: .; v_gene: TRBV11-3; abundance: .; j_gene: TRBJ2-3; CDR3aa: ASSGEGDSPLDTQY
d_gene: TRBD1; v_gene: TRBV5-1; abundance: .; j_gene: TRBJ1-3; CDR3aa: ASSLGRGPSGNTIY
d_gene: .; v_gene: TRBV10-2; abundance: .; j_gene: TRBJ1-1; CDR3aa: ASGNTEAF
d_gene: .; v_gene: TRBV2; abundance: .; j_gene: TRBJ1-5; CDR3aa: ASSGEGNQPQH
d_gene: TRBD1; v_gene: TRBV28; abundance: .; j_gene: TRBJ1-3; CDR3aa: ASKGQGEGLENTIY
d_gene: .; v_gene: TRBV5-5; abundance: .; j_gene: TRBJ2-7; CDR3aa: ASSLWPTNSYEQY
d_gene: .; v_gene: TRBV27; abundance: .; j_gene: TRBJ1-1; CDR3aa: ASSSDSLNTEAF
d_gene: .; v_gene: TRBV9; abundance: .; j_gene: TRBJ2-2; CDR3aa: ASSANRATGELF
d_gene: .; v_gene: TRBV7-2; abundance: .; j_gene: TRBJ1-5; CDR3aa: ASSLAGVVSNQPQH
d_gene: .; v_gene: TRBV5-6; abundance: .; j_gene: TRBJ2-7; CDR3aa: ASSLGNEQY
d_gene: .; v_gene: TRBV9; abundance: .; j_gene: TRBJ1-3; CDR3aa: ASSPQTSSGNTIY
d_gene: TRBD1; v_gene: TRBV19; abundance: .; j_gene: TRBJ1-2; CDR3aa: ASSIGTGGGYGYT
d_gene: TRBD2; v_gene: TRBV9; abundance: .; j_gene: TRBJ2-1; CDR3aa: ASSITSGRGNEQF
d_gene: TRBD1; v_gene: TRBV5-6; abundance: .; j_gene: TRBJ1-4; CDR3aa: ASSWAGTGNEKLF
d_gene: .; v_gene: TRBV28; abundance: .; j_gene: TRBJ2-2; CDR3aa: ASSAWDSTSNTGELF
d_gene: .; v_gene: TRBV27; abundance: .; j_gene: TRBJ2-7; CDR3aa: ASRRLGGNEQY
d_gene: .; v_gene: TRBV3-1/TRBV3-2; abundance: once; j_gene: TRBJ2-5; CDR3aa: ASSQQGIQETQY
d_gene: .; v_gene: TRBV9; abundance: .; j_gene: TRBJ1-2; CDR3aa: ASSADGVGGYT
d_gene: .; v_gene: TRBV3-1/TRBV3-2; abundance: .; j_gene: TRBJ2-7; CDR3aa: ASSQDPSDSYEQY
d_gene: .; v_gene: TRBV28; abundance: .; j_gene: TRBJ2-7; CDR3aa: ASSLISPIEQY
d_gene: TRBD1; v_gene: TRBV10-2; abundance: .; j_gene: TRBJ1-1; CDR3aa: ASSEMPGQGKTEAF
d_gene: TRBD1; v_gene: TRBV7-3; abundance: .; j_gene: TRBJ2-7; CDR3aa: ASSLTSGGPSEQY
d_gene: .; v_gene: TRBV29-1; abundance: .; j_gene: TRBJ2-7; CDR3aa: SVEVGRGLSYEQY
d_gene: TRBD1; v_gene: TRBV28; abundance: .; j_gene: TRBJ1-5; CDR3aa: ASIPPGTGNQPQH
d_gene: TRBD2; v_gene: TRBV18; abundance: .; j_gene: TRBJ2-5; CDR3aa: ASSPEGLAGETQY
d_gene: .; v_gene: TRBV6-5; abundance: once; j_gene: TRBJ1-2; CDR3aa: ASTHPWGSGYGYT
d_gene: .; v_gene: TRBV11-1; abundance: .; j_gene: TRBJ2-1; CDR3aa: ASSLSASSYNEQF